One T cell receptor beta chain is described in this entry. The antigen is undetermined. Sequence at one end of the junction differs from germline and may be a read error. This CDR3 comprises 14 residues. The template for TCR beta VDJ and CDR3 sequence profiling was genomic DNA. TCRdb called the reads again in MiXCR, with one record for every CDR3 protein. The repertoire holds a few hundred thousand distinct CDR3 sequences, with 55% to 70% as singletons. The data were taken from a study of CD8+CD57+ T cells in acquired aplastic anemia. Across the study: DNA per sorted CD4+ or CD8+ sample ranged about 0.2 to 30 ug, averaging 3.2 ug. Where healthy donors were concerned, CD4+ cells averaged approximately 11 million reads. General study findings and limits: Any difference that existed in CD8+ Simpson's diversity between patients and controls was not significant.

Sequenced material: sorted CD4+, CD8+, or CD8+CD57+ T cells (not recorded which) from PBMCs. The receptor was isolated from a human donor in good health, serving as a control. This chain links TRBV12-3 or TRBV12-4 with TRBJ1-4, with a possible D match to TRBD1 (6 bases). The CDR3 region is CASSWTATTEKLFF. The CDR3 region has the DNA TGTGCCAGCAGTTGGACAGCGACTACTGAAAAACTGTTTTTT.